The entry that follows covers one T cell receptor beta chain sequence. Its target is not known. 13 Jbeta primers and 60 Vbeta primers were used for the PCR. TCRdb's copy holds only in-frame clones and misses some; the assay was immunoSEQ multiplex PCR. This sample carries about 190,000 clones, around 80% of them seen once, and the ten largest clones take about 1%. The data were obtained in a study of cytomegalovirus exposure and HLA in healthy donors. Study-level points and caveats: Presence/absence analyses assumed roughly uniform sequencing depth across donors. Based on reports, TCR beta sequences accurately predicted HLA-A and HLA-B alleles for most subjects.

With 5 bases clipped from V and 7 bases from J, the junction kept 7 bases outside the gene matches. The CDR3 runs 13 residues. Germline loops: CDR1 MNHNS, CDR2 SASEGT. The sample comprised PBMCs. The chain carries TRBV6-1 and TRBJ2-7; 8 nucleotides agree with TRBD2. The receptor was isolated from a woman in her thirties or forties in good health and CMV-seronegative. In DNA, the CDR3 is TGTGCCAGCAGTACGGGAGGGCCTCGGGAGCAGTACTTC. This codes for CASSTGGPREQYF.